Presented here are 4 T cell receptor beta chains from one specimen sequenced in a study of CD8 T cells in Susac syndrome. cDNA came from around 0.54 to 1 ug RNA primed by random hexamers. Each CDR3 protein gets one entry after TCRdb re-called the immunoSEQ multiplex PCR reads with MiXCR. The table records about 140,000 distinct CDR3 sequences, 94% of them present only once. Material for sequencing was CD8+ T cells from PBMCs. Receptors were obtained from a human donor in good health.

The chain couples TRBV29-1 to TRBJ2-4, with D possibly TRBD2 on 6 matching bases. V dropped 7 bases and J dropped 2 bases, with 12 bases sitting between them. The CDR3 totals 13 residues. Germline V gene data show CDR1 as SQVTM and CDR2 as ANQGSEA. The CDR3 is CSAHGGTKNIQYF. The CDR3 DNA follows: TGCAGCGCCCACGGGGGAACCAAAAACATTCAGTACTTC.

The chain combines TRBV15 with TRBJ1-2; D gene unclear. Germline V gene lookup returns CDR1 LNHNV and CDR2 YYDKDF (reference sequence). Trimming stripped 1 base from V and 6 bases from J, with 9 bases between. The CDR3 runs to 13 residues. CDR3: CATSRGGRDGYTF. The DNA for the CDR3 is TGTGCCACCAGCAGAGGGGGAAGGGATGGCTACACCTTC.

The gene calls are TRBV9 and TRBJ2-7; 8 bases agree with TRBD2. The CDR3 has 15 amino acids. Per the germline V gene, CDR1 is SGDLS and CDR2 is YYNGEE. The trim removed 8 bases at V and 4 bases at J, leaving 14 bases unmatched. The CDR3 DNA reads TGTGCCAGTAGTGTGGGTCTAGCGGGTTCTTACGAGCAGTACTTC. It yields the protein CASSVGLAGSYEQYF.

The chain combines TRBV29-1 with TRBJ2-7; 12 nucleotides match TRBD1. This CDR3 is 15 amino acids long. CDR1 and CDR2 from the germline V gene are SQVTM and ANQGSEA. Germline trimming cut 2 bases from V and 6 bases from J; bases unmatched to any gene: 8. CDR3 sequence: CSVEPGTGGLGEQYF. The CDR3 bases are TGCAGCGTTGAACCCGGGACAGGGGGCTTAGGCGAGCAGTACTTC.